This T cell receptor beta chain stems from a study of sequential checkpoint blockade in melanoma. Study background: First-line arms were nivolumab then ipilimumab, or the reverse, randomized 1:1. Both treatment sequences were followed by maintenance nivolumab.

Profiling relied on immunoSEQ multiplex PCR, and the TCRdb table lists in-frame clones only, not all of them. The sample includes about 32,000 clones, approximately 81% of them seen just once. The CDR3 extends over 14 amino acids. Germline CDR1 and CDR2: SGHRS and YFSETQ. Between the trimmed V and J ends, which lost 0 bases and 4 bases, there was a span of 11 bases. Treatment given: randomized to nivolumab then ipilimumab (arm A) or the reverse (arm B). DNA-damaging chemotherapy had not been given to any patient beforehand. PBMC sorting kept live CD3+CD8+ cells without CD19 or CD56. The TCR sequence derives from a human donor with melanoma. The chain joins TRBV5-1 to TRBJ2-7; D might be TRBD1 (5 bases). Material: CD8+ T cells sorted from blood (inferred from file names), obtained from a patient given nivolumab and ipilimumab in sequence. The CDR3 reads CASSLEGLSYEQYF. CDR3 DNA sequence: TGCGCCAGCAGCTTGGAGGGGTTATCGTACGAGCAGTACTTC.